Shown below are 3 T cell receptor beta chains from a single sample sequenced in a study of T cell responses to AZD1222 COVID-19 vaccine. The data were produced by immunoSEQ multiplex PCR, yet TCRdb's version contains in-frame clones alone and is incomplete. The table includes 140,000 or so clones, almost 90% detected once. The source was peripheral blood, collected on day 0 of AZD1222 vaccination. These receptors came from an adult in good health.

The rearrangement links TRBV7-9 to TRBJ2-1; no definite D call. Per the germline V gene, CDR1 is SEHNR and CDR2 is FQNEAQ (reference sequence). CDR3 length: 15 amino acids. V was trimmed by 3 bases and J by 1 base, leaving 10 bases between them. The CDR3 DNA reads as TGTGCCAGCAGCTTGGACGGCTCTTCCTACAATGAGCAGTTCTTC. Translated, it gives CASSLDGSSYNEQFF.

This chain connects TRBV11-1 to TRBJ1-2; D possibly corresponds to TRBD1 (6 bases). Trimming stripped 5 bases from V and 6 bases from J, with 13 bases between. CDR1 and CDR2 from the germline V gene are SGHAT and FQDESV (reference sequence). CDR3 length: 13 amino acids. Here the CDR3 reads CASSLGGGNGYTF. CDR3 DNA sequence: TGTGCCAGCAGCCTCGGCGGGGGCAATGGCTACACCTTC.

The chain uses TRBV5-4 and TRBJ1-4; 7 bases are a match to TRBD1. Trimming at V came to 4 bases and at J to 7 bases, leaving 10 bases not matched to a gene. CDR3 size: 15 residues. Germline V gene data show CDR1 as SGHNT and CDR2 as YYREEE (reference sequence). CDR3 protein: CASSKGQVGVEKLFF. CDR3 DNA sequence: TGTGCCAGCAGCAAAGGACAGGTGGGAGTTGAAAAACTGTTTTTT. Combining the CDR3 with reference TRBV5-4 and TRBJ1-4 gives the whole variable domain ETGVTQSPTHLIKTRGQQVTLRCSSQSGHNTVSWYQQALGQGPQFIFQYYREEENGRGNFPPRFSGLQFPNYSSELNVNALELDDSALYLCASSKGQVGVEKLFFGSGTQLSVL.